Described below is a single TCR beta chain sequence and its context. Its target is not known. TCRdb re-called the 5' RACE reads and catalogs CDR3 proteins one per entry, DNA excluded. The listing contains some 190,000 distinct CDR3 sequences. The data are from a study of T cells expressing NK-cell markers. Study-level information: Sorted CD3+CD56-NKG2C+, CD3+CD56+NKG2C- and CD3+CD56+NKG2C+ T cells were the source of the TCR beta repertoires. One of the eight sequenced donors was seronegative, whereas the other seven were HCMV-seropositive. General study findings and limits: The study found dominant NKG2C+ clonotypes at about 1.0-7.5% of CD8+ T cells in six donors.

This CDR3 is built from 12 residues. Per the germline V gene, CDR1 is DFQATT and CDR2 is SNEGSKA (reference sequence). The specimen sequenced was blood T cells: a sorted CD56 or NKG2C T cell subset, CD4+ or CD8+ T cells, or bulk PBMC T cells (not recorded which). The chain has TRBV20-1 and TRBJ2-7; TCRdb calls TRBD1, which cannot be checked without DNA. The origin of this receptor is a man aged 18-70 years in good health. The CDR3 loop reads CSAVSRGYEQYF.